This T cell receptor beta chain came from a study of T cells after yellow fever vaccination. Study-level background: Fractions low in cell number were prepared with SMART-Seq v4 Ultra Low Input.

General observations from the study: Contaminants from the bulk population, in the form of abundant clonotypes, could be found in FACS-sorted repertoires. The CD4 and CD8 compartments had a small share of their clonotypes in common.

Universal primer sites and UMIs were introduced during 5'RACE template-switching synthesis of TCR cDNA. TCRdb recomputed calls from the 5' RACE reads with MiXCR, one row per CDR3 protein. The repertoire has some 300,000 distinct CDR3 sequences, approximately 10% of them found once; the top ten carry about 3.5%. Comment on this clonotype: Its target is not known.

V gave up 6 bases and J gave up 7 bases; unmatched junction bases: 3. The CDR3 contains 12 residues. CDR1 is SQVTM and CDR2 is ANQGSEA in the germline V gene. The TCR sequence derives from a man aged 18 to 30 who received the YFV17D yellow fever vaccine. The V gene is TRBV29-1, the J gene TRBJ2-1; the match to TRBD1 covers 10 bases. The sequences come from CD4+ T cells sorted from PBMCs, collected 5 days after the yellow fever booster vaccination. The CDR3 nucleotides are TGCAGCGTGGGGGGACAGGGGAATGAGCAGTTCTTC. Translation: CSVGGQGNEQFF.